The text below deals with one TCR beta chain. Its specificity is not known. It was with 60 Vbeta and 13 Jbeta primers that the PCR ran. Clones were sequenced by immunoSEQ multiplex PCR, and TCRdb holds only the in-frame ones, with some missing. The sample's table shows 110,000 to 150,000 clones. The data were obtained in a study of cytomegalovirus exposure and HLA in healthy donors. Germline loops: CDR1 MGHRA, CDR2 YSYEKL. This CDR3 region has 15 residues. The V segment lost 1 base and the J segment 6 bases; nucleotides outside the gene matches: 2. Study results and limitations: For TCR beta chains, V- and J-gene trimming was later linked to a missense DCLRE1C variant. Later analysis identified about 17,000 TCR beta sequences associated with HLA alleles, using a false discovery rate threshold of 0.05. Most observed TCR sequences were rare, whereas some public TCRs were detected in many donors.

Material for sequencing was PBMCs. The source of this sequence is a middle-aged man in good health and CMV-seronegative. This sequence joins TRBV4-1 and TRBJ1-5, with TRBD1 matching over 11 bases. DNA of the CDR3: TGCGCCAGCAGCCAAGGGACAGGGGGCTCTCAGCCCCAGCATTTT. Translating gives CASSQGTGGSQPQHF.